Here is one T cell receptor (beta chain) with its context. Germline V CDR1 and CDR2: MNHEY, SMNVEV (reference sequence). CDR3 length: 13 amino acids. The V gene lost 2 bases and the J gene lost 8 bases, with 10 bases spanning the gap. This sample is drawn from a study of CD4 and CD8 cells across lung adenocarcinoma regions. TCRdb re-analysed the PCR reads in MiXCR, keeping a single row per CDR3 protein. The sample carries about 20,000 distinct CDR3 sequences, around half recorded once. The sequence was collected from a female donor with lung adenocarcinoma. The CD4 and CD8 labels of this study may be unreliable. This chain connects TRBV27 to TRBJ2-1; D uncertain. Sequenced sample: CD8+ T cells from the center of a lung tumor. CDR3 coding DNA: TGTGCCAGCAGTTTACAGAGCACCTATGAGCAGTTCTTC. This codes for CASSLQSTYEQFF.